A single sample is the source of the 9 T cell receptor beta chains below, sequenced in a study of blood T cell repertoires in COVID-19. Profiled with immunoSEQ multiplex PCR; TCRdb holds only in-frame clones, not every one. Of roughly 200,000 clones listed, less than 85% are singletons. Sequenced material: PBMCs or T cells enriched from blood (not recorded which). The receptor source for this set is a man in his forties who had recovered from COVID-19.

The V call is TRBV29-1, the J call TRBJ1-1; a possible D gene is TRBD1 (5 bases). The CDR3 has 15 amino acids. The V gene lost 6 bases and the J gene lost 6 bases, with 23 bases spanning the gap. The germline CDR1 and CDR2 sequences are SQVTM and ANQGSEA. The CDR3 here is CSVQSGAEFGPEAFF. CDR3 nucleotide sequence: TGCAGCGTCCAAAGTGGGGCGGAGTTCGGCCCTGAAGCTTTCTTT.

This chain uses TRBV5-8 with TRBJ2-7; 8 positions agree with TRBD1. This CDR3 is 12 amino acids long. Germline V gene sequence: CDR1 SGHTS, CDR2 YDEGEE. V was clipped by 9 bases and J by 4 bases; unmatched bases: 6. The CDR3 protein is CATRGQAYEQYF. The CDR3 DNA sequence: TGTGCCACGCGGGGACAGGCGTACGAGCAGTACTTC.

CDR3 residues: CASSPDRSGRDYEQYF. CDR3 bases: TGTGCCAGCTCACCAGATCGAAGCGGGAGAGATTACGAGCAGTACTTC. V usage is TRBV18 and J usage is TRBJ2-7; 8 nucleotides line up with TRBD2. CDR1 is KGHSH and CDR2 is LQKENI in the germline V gene. The CDR3 sequence is 16 residues long. The J segment lost 4 bases and the V segment lost 2 bases, leaving 10 bases of the junction unmatched. The full variable domain, with the rest looked up from reference TRBV18 and TRBJ2-7, is NAGVMQNPRHLVRRRGQEARLRCSPMKGHSHVYWYRQLPEEGLKFMVYLQKENIIDESGMPKERFSAEFPKEGPSILRIQQVVRGDSAAYFCASSPDRSGRDYEQYFGPGTRLTVT.

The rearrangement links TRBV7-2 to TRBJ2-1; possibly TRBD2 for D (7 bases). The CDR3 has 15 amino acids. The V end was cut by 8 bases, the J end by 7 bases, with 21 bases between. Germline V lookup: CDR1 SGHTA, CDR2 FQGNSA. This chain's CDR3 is CASSWGGGRKNEQFF. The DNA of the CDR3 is TGTGCCAGCTCCTGGGGGGGCGGGAGAAAAAATGAGCAGTTCTTC.

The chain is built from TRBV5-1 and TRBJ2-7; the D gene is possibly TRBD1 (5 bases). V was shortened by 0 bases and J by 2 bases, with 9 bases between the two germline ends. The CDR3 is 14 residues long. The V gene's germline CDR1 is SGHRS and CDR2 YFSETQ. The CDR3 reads CASSLGGRTYEQYF. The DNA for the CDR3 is TGCGCCAGCAGCTTGGGGGGCAGAACCTACGAGCAGTACTTC.

The CDR3 sequence: CASSLSGSLGSADTQYF. CDR3 DNA: TGTGCCAGCAGCTTGAGCGGGAGCCTGGGGAGTGCAGATACGCAGTATTTT. The chain has TRBV7-3 and TRBJ2-3, with TRBD2 matching over 8 bases. The CDR3 is made up of 17 amino acids. Germline V gene lookup returns CDR1 SGHTA and CDR2 FQGTGA. V gave up 3 bases and J gave up 4 bases; unmatched junction bases: 12.

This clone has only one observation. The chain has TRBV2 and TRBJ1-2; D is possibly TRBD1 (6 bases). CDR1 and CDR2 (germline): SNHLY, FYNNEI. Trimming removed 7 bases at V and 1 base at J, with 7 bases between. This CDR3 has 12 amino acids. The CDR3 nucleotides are TGTGCCAGCACAGGGGATAACTATGGCTACACCTTC. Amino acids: CASTGDNYGYTF.

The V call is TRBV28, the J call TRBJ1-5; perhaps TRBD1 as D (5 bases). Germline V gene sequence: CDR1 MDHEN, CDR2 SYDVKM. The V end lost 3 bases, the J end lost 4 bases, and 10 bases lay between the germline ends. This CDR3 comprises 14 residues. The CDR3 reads CASSFWKGNQPQHF. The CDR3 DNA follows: TGTGCCAGCAGTTTCTGGAAGGGGAATCAGCCCCAGCATTTT.

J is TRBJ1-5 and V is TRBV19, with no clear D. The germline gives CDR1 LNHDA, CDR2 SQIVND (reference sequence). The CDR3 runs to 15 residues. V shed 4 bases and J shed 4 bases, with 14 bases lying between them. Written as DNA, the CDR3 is TGTGCCAGTAGTAGGCTGGGCCAGGCGAATCAGCCCCAGCATTTT. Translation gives CASSRLGQANQPQHF. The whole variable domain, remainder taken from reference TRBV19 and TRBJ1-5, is DGGITQSPKYLFRKEGQNVTLSCEQNLNHDAMYWYRQDPGQGLRLIYYSQIVNDFQKGDIAEGYSVSREKKESFPLTVTSAQKNPTAFYLCASSRLGQANQPQHFGDGTRLSIL.